A selection of T cell receptor beta chains follows, all from one sample in a study of human T cells and chemical hapten exposure. MiXCR was run by TCRdb on the RACE reads, yielding one entry per CDR3 protein. The sample lists approximately 110,000 distinct CDR3 sequences, approximately 36% occurring once. This sample comprised whole blood, obtained in connection with sensitization to the hapten diphenylcyclopropenone (DPC). The origin of the receptors is a man aged 40-55 years with alopecia areata. Some clones in this sample may be carry-over from other donors' samples. The CDR3 runs from the conserved cysteine through the conserved F or W. The D gene is left open where the match is weak. Expanded clones are given a class, and other clones once, few, many or no size at all.

TRBV4-3	.	few	TRBJ1-5	TGCGCCAGCAGCCAAGAATACAGGGCAGATCAGCCCCAGCATTTT	CASSQEYRADQPQHF
TRBV7-2	.	.	TRBJ2-5	TGTGCCAGCAGCTTATTACAGGCCCCCCAAGAGACCCAGTACTTC	CASSLLQAPQETQYF
TRBV6-2/TRBV6-3	TRBD2	.	TRBJ2-2	TGTGCCAGCAGACGAGCGGGAGGTCTGACCGGGGAGCTGTTTTTT	CASRRAGGLTGELFF
TRBV20-1	.	.	TRBJ2-5	TGCAGTGCTAGAGATGTGGTAGAGACCCAGTACTTC	CSARDVVETQYF
TRBV12-3/TRBV12-4	TRBD2	few	TRBJ2-1	TGTGCCAGCAGTACCCGACTAGCGGGAGGGCCTAGGGATGAGCAGTTCTTC	CASSTRLAGGPRDEQFF
TRBV19	.	few	TRBJ1-4	TGTGCCAGTAGTTACCAGGCCCGTGCAACTAATGAAAAACTGTTTTTT	CASSYQARATNEKLFF
TRBV6-5	.	.	TRBJ2-1	TGTGCCAGCAGCCCGACGACAGGCTCGTACAATGAGCAGTTCTTC	CASSPTTGSYNEQFF
TRBV29-1	.	.	TRBJ2-5	TGCAGCGTCGTTTGGGGGCCTCAGCAGACCCAGTACTTC	CSVVWGPQQTQYF
TRBV3-1	TRBD2	.	TRBJ2-5	TGTGCCAGCAGCCAAGATCGACTAGCGGGAGGTCCAGAGACCCAGTACTTC	CASSQDRLAGGPETQYF
TRBV29-1	.	.	TRBJ2-3	TGCAGCGTTGGCATAGGGTCAGATACGCAGTATTTT	CSVGIGSDTQYF
TRBV6-2/TRBV6-3	TRBD1	.	TRBJ2-2	TGTGCCAGCATAATCGGACAGGGGGCCGGGGAGCTGTTTTTT	CASIIGQGAGELFF
TRBV14	.	few	TRBJ1-2	TGTGCCAGCAGCCAAGATTTACAGAATGGCTACACCTTC	CASSQDLQNGYTF
TRBV19	TRBD1	.	TRBJ2-5	TGTGCCAGCGGGGGACAGGGAGCGGAGACCCAGTACTTC	CASGGQGAETQYF
TRBV2	TRBD1	.	TRBJ1-5	TGTGCCAGCGTCCCTGGGACAGGTGGCAATCAGCCCCAGCATTTT	CASVPGTGGNQPQHF
TRBV11-2	.	.	TRBJ2-1	TGTGCCAGCAGGAGCCCCCCGTTGCCTAGTTGGGATGAGCAGTTCTTC	CASRSPPLPSWDEQFF
TRBV19	.	.	TRBJ2-1	TGTGCCAGTAGCGATAGGGCTGGGGGCAGTAGGCAGTTCTTC	CASSDRAGGSRQFF
TRBV2	.	few	TRBJ2-5	TGTGCCAGCAGTCGAGGAGTAGAAGAGACCCAGTACTTC	CASSRGVEETQYF
TRBV7-2	.	once	TRBJ1-1	TGTGCCAGCAGCTGGACTTCGAACACTGAAGCTTTCTTT	CASSWTSNTEAFF
TRBV7-8	.	few	TRBJ2-7	TGTGCCAGCAGCCAGACTAGTGGGCCCGAGCAGTACTTC	CASSQTSGPEQYF
TRBV29-1	.	few	TRBJ1-1	TGCAGCGTTGAATCGGGTGCCACTGAAGCTTTCTTT	CSVESGATEAFF
TRBV6-5	TRBD2	few	TRBJ2-7	TGTGCCAGCAGTTTTACTAGCGGGAGTGTGTTCGAGCAGTACTTC	CASSFTSGSVFEQYF
TRBV6-6	TRBD2	.	TRBJ2-3	TGTGCCAGCAGTCCATTTGTAGCGGGCCTTAGCGCAGATACGCAGTATTTT	CASSPFVAGLSADTQYF
TRBV6-2/TRBV6-3	.	.	TRBJ2-7	TGTGCCAGCAGTTACGGTTCCACCGGGACTTTCTCCTACGAGCAGTACTTC	CASSYGSTGTFSYEQYF
TRBV5-1	.	few	TRBJ2-5	TGCGCCAGCAGCCCAGATCGACAAGAGACCCAGTACTTC	CASSPDRQETQYF
TRBV6-5	.	few	TRBJ1-4	TGTGCCAGCAGTTACTCACCCGGATCGAGGGAAAAACTGTTTTTT	CASSYSPGSREKLFF
TRBV29-1	TRBD2	few	TRBJ2-1	TGCAGCGTTGAAGATCAGGGAGCGGGAGTCTACAATGAGCAGTTCTTC	CSVEDQGAGVYNEQFF
TRBV3-1	TRBD2	.	TRBJ2-3	TGTGCCAGCAGCCAGAGCGCCCTCACTAGCGCAGATACGCAGTATTTT	CASSQSALTSADTQYF
TRBV11-2	.	.	TRBJ1-1	TGTGCCAGCAGCTTAGAAGGGTCGGTTACTGAAGCTTTCTTT	CASSLEGSVTEAFF
TRBV20-1	.	many	TRBJ2-7	TGCAGTGCTAGCCTGACAAGGGGTAACGAGCAGTACTTC	CSASLTRGNEQYF
TRBV6-5	.	.	TRBJ2-7	TGTGCCAGCAGTCGACAGGGACGGGACGGGGGAGCGGTCTTC	CASSRQGRDGGAVF
TRBV11-3	TRBD2	few	TRBJ2-1	TGTGCCAGCAGCTTATCTAGCGGTTATGAGCAGTTCTTC	CASSLSSGYEQFF
TRBV24-1	.	.	TRBJ2-2	TGTGCCTCCCGGGGCCAGGCCAACACCGGGGAGCTGTTTTTT	CASRGQANTGELFF
TRBV29-1	TRBD2	.	TRBJ2-1	TGCAGCGTTGAACCTAGCGGGAGCCACTACAATGAGCAGTTCTTC	CSVEPSGSHYNEQFF
TRBV29-1	.	few	TRBJ2-2	TGCAGCGTTGTTCGGCAGGGCCGCGCCGGGGAGCTGTTTTTT	CSVVRQGRAGELFF
TRBV27	TRBD1	.	TRBJ1-2	TGTGCCAGCAGTTGGGACAGGGGGTCTACTGGCTACACCTTC	CASSWDRGSTGYTF
TRBV12-3/TRBV12-4	TRBD1	.	TRBJ1-1	TGTGCCAGCACTGTTACGGATAAACCGGGACAGGGGGGCTTGAACACTGAAGCTTTCTTT	CASTVTDKPGQGGLNTEAFF